The TCR beta chain under discussion was sequenced for a study of CD8 T cells in ankylosing spondylitis. Notes on the study in general: Disease-linked clones reportedly showed significant enrichment in matched ankylosing spondylitis synovial fluid. There was a TCR beta motif, made of several highly homologous variants, that appeared characteristic of ankylosing spondylitis blood. Reactive arthritis synovial fluid and blood were previously reported to contain some motif variants. CD8+ by phenotype, disease-linked clones were relatively rare in peripheral blood.

This clonotype came up a few times. Antigen specificity is unknown. This CDR3 spans 13 amino acids. V lost 5 bases to trimming and J lost 6 bases; unmatched junction nucleotides: 4. Germline assignment: CDR1 SGHTA and CDR2 FQGNSA. Each TCR beta library was made by quantitative 5'-RACE that incorporated molecular barcodes. TCRdb recomputed calls from the 5' RACE reads with MiXCR, one row per CDR3 protein. This table has roughly 400,000 distinct CDR3 sequences, approximately 20% appearing once. The specimen was blood, either unsorted or a sorted T cell fraction (not recorded which). The chain employs TRBV7-2 and TRBJ2-1, with 7 nucleotides matching TRBD1. This clonotype was sampled from a male donor with ankylosing spondylitis. The CDR3 here is CASSPGQTNEQFF. CDR3 DNA sequence: TGTGCCAGCAGCCCGGGACAGACCAATGAGCAGTTCTTC.